A single T cell receptor beta chain is shown here with its context. The germline V and J ends were trimmed by 1 base and 0 bases, with 24 bases remaining between them. CDR1 and CDR2 from the germline V gene are MDHEN and SYDVKM. The CDR3 runs 20 residues. TCRdb re-analysed the PCR reads in MiXCR, keeping a single row per CDR3 protein. Of some 12,000 distinct CDR3 sequences in the sample, about 60% were seen once. These data originate in a study of tumor-infiltrating lymphocytes in oesophageal squamous cell carcinoma. The TCR sequence derives from a male donor with esophageal squamous cell carcinoma. Sequencing input: esophageal tumor tissue. The chain uses TRBV28 and TRBJ1-1; tentatively, D is TRBD1 (6 bases). The CDR3 DNA is TGTGCCAGCAGTTTATCGGCAGGGGCCCAATCCTTCTTGATGAACACTGAAGCTTTCTTT. Its translation: CASSLSAGAQSFLMNTEAFF.